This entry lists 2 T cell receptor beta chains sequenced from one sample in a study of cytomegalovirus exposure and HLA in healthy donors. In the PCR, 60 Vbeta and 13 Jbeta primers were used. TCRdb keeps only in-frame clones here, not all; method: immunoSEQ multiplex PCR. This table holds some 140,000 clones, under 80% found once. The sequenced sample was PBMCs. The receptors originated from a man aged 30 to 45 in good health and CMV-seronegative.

The CDR3 spells CASRGTSGSSYNEQFF. The CDR3, as DNA: TGTGCCAGCAGGGGGACTAGCGGGAGCTCCTACAATGAGCAGTTCTTC. J is TRBJ2-1 and V is TRBV6-6, with TRBD2 identical over 14 bases. V lost 6 bases and J lost 0; bases outside the gene matches: 1. The CDR3 is 16 amino acids. The germline V gene encodes CDR1 MNHNY and CDR2 SVGAGI (reference sequence).

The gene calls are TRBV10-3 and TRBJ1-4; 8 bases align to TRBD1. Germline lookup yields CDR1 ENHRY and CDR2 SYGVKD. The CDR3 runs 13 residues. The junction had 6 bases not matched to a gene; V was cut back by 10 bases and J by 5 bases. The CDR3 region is CATRTGRNEKLFF. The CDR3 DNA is TGTGCCACCCGGACAGGGAGAAATGAAAAACTGTTTTTT.